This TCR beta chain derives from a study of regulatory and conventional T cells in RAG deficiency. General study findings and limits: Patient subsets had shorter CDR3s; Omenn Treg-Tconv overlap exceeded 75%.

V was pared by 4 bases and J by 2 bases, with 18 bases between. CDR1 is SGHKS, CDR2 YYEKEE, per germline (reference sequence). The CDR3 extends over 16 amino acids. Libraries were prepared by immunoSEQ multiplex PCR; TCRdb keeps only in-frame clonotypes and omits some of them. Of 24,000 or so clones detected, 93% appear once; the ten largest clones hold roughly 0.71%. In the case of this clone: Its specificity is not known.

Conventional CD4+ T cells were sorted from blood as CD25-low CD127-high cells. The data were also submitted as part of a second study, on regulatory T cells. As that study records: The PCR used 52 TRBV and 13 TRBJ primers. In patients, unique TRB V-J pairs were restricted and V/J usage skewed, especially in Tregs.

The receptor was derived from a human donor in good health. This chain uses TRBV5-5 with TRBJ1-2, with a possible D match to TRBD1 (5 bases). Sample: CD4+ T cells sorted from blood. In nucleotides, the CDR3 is TGTGCCAGCAGCCCGGCTCAGGGAGGGGTAAACTATGGCTACACCTTC. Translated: CASSPAQGGVNYGYTF.